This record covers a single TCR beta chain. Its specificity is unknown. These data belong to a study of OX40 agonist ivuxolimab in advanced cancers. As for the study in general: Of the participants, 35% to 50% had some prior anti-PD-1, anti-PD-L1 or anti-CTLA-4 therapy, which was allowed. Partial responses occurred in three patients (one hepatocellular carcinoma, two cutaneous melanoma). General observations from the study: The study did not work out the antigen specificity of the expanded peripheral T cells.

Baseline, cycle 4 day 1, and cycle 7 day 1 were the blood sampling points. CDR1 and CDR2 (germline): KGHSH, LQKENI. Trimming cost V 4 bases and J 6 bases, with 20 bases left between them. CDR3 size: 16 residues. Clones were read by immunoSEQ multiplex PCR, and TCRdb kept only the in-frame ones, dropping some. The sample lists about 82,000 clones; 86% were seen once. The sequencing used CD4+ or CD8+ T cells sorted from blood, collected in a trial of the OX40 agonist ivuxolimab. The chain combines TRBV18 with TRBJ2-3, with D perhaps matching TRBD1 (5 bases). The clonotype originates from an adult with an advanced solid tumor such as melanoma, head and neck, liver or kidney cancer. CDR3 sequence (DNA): TGTGCCAGCTCACGACAAGGGGCTACGCCCGCGGATACGCAGTATTTT. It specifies CASSRQGATPADTQYF.